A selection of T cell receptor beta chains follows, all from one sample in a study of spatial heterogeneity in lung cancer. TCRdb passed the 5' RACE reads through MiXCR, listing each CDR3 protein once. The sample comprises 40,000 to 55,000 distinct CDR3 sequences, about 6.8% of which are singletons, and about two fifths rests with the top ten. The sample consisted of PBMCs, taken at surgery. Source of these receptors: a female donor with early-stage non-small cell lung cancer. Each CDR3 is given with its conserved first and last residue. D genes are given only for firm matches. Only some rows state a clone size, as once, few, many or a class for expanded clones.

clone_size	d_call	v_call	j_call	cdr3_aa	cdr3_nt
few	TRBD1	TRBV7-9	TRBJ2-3	CASSLWTGFVDADTQYF	TGTGCCAGCAGCTTGTGGACAGGCTTCGTCGACGCAGATACGCAGTATTTT
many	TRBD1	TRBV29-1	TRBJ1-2	CSAGTGENYGYTF	TGCAGCGCAGGGACAGGCGAGAACTATGGCTACACCTTC
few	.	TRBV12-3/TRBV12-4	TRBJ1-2	CASSLSGINYGYTF	TGTGCCAGCAGTTTGTCAGGGATCAACTATGGCTACACCTTC
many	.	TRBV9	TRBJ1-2	CASSVNGQRSYGYTF	TGTGCCAGCAGCGTAAACGGACAGAGATCATATGGCTACACCTTC
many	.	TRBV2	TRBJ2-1	CASSGNSIAANEQFF	TGTGCCAGCAGTGGTAATAGCATAGCCGCCAATGAGCAGTTCTTC
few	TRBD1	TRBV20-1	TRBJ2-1	CSARDSDRGRDNEQFF	TGCAGTGCTAGAGACTCGGACAGGGGGCGCGACAATGAGCAGTTCTTC
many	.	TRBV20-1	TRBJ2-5	CSARDPKVPQETQYF	TGCAGTGCTAGAGATCCGAAAGTACCCCAAGAGACCCAGTACTTC
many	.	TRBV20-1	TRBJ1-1	CSAENPTGGSTEAFF	TGCAGTGCTGAGAACCCGACAGGCGGGTCCACTGAAGCTTTCTTT
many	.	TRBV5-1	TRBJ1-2	CASSPNRGVYGYTF	TGCGCCAGCAGCCCTAATAGGGGCGTCTATGGCTACACCTTC
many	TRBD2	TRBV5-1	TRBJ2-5	CASSLGSGQETQYF	TGCGCCAGCAGCTTGGGTAGCGGGCAAGAGACCCAGTACTTC
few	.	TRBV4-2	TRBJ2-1	CASSQGDPSSYNEQFF	TGTGCCAGCAGCCAGGGCGACCCAAGCTCCTACAATGAGCAGTTCTTC
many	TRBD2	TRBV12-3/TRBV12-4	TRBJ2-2	CASSSPGGNTGELFF	TGTGCCAGCAGTTCTCCGGGGGGAAACACCGGGGAGCTGTTTTTT
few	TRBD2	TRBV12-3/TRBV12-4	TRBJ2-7	CASSLKATFLGRGDYEQYF	TGTGCCAGCAGTTTAAAGGCGACTTTCCTAGGGCGGGGGGACTACGAGCAGTACTTC
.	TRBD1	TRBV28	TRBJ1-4	CASSPYGTGDEKLFF	TGTGCCAGCAGTCCGTACGGGACAGGGGATGAAAAACTGTTTTTT
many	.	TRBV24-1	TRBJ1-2	CATSDLYRRVSQPHGYTF	TGTGCCACCAGTGATTTGTACCGAAGGGTGTCACAGCCGCATGGCTACACCTTC
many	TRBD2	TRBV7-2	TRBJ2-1	CASSLGSLSSGGSSYNEQFF	TGTGCCAGCAGCTTAGGTAGCTTATCTAGCGGGGGAAGCTCCTACAATGAGCAGTTCTTC
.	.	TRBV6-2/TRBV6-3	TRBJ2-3	CASSWNREKTDTQYF	TGTGCCAGCAGTTGGAACAGGGAGAAGACAGATACGCAGTATTTT
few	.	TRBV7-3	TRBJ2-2	CASSLQLGRDELFF	TGTGCCAGCAGCTTACAACTTGGCAGGGATGAGCTGTTTTTT
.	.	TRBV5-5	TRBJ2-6	CASSPGVTANVLTF	TGTGCCAGCAGCCCGGGGGTGACCGCCAACGTCCTGACTTTC
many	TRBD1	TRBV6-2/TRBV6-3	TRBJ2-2	CASSRDRLLAGELFF	TGTGCCAGCAGTCGGGACAGACTGTTAGCCGGGGAGCTGTTTTTT
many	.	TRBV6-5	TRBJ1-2	CASSYPKGQGYTF	TGTGCCAGCAGTTACCCGAAAGGGCAGGGCTACACCTTC
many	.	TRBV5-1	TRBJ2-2	CASSLTATNTGELFF	TGCGCCAGCAGCTTGACAGCGACGAACACCGGGGAGCTGTTTTTT
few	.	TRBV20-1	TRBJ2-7	CSAITGSTSYEQYF	TGCAGTGCTATTACCGGGAGTACCTCCTACGAGCAGTACTTC
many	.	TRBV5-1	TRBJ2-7	CASSWDNSYEQYF	TGCGCCAGCAGCTGGGACAACTCCTACGAGCAGTACTTC
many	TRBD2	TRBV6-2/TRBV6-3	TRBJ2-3	CASRYSGGAADTQYF	TGTGCCAGCAGGTATAGCGGGGGGGCCGCGGATACGCAGTATTTT
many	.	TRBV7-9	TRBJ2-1	CASSLEGGEQFF	TGTGCCAGCAGCTTAGAGGGTGGGGAGCAGTTCTTC
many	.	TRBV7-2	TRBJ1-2	CASSSNYGYTF	TGTGCCAGCAGCTCTAACTATGGCTACACCTTC
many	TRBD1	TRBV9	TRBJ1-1	CASSAGTGLNTEAFF	TGTGCCAGCAGCGCTGGGACAGGGTTGAACACTGAAGCTTTCTTT